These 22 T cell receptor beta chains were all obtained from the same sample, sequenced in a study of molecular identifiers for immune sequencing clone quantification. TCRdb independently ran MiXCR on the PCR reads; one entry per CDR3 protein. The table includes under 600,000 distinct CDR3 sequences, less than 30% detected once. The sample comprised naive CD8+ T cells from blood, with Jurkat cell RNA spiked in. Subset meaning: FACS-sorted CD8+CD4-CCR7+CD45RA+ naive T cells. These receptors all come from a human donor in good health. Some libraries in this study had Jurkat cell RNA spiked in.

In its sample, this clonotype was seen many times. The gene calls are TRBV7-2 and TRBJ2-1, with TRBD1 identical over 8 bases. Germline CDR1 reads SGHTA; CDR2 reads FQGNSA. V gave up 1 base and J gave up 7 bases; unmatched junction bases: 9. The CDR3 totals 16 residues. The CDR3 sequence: CASSLVPGGAWNEQFF. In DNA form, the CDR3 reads TGTGCCAGCAGCTTAGTTCCAGGGGGCGCGTGGAATGAGCAGTTCTTC.

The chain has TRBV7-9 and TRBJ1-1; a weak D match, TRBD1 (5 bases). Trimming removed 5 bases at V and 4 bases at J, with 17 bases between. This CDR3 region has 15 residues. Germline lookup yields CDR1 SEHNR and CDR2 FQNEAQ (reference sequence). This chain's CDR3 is CASSGVWGWGTEAFF. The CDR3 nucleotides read TGTGCCAGCAGCGGGGTGTGGGGCTGGGGCACTGAAGCTTTCTTT.

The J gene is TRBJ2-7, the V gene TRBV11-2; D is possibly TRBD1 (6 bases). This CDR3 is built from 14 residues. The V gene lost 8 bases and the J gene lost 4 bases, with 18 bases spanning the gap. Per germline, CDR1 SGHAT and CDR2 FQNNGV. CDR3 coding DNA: TGTGCCAGCCGCCCTGAACAGGGATTGTACGAGCAGTACTTC. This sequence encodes CASRPEQGLYEQYF.

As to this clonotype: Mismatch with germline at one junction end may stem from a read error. The DNA for the CDR3 is TGTGCCAGCAGCCAAGAGTTGGGTTTCACAGATACGCGGTATTTT. Translation gives CASSQELGFTDTRYF. The genes are TRBV3-1 and TRBJ2-3; no firm D call. The CDR3 runs to 15 residues. CDR1 and CDR2 (germline): LGHDT, YNNKEL (reference sequence).

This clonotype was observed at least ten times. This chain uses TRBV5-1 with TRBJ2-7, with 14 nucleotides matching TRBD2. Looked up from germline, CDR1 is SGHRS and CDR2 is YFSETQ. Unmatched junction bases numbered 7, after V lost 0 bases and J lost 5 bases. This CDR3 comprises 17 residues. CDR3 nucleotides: TGCGCCAGCAGCTTGGGGACTAGCGGGGGGCTACTGGACGAGCAGTACTTC. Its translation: CASSLGTSGGLLDEQYF. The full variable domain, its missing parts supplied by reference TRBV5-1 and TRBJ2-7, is KAGVTQTPRYLIKTRGQQVTLSCSPISGHRSVSWYQQTPGQGLQFLFEYFSETQRNKGNFPGRFSGRQFSNSRSEMNVSTLELGDSALYLCASSLGTSGGLLDEQYFGPGTRLTVT.

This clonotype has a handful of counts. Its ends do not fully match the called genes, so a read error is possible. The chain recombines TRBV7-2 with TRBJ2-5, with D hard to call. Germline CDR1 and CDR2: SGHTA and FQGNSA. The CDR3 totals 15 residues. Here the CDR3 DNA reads TGTGCCCGCAGCCCCCGCTCGGCGGCCCAAGAGACCCAGTACTTC. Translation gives CARSPRSAAQETQYF.

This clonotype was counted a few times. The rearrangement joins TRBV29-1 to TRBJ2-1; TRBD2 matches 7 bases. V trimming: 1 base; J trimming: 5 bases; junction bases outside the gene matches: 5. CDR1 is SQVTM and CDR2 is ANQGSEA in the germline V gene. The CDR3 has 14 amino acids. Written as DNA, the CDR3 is TGCAGCGTTGAAGGGGGGGGGAGGGACAATGAGCAGTTCTTC. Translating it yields CSVEGGGRDNEQFF.

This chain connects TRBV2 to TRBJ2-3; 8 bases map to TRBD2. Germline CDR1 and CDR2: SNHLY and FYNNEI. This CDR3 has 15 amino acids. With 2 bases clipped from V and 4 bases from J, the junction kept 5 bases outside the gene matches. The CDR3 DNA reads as TGTGCCAGCAGTGAAAATGCGGGGGGTTCAGATACGCAGTATTTT. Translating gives CASSENAGGSDTQYF.

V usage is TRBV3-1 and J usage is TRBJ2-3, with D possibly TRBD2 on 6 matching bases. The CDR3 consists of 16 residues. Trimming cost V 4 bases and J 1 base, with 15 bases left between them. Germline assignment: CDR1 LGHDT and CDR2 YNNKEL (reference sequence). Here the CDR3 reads CASSPLERVGTDTQYF. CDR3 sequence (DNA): TGTGCCAGCAGCCCACTTGAGCGGGTGGGCACAGATACGCAGTATTTT.

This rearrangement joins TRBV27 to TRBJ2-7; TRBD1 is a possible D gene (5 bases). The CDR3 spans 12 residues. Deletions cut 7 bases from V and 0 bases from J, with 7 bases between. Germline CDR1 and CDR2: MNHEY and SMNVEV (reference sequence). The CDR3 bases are TGTGCCAGCATAGACAGCTCCTACGAGCAGTACTTC. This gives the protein CASIDSSYEQYF.

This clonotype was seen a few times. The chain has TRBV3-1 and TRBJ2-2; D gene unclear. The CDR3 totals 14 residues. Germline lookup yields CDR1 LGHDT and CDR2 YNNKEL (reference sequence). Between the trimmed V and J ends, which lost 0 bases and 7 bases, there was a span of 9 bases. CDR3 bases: TGTGCCAGCAGCCAAGAGGGATTCGGCGGGGAGCTGTTTTTT. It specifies CASSQEGFGGELFF.

This CDR3 is CSAISWGYEQYF. Written as DNA, the CDR3 is TGCAGTGCTATATCTTGGGGCTACGAGCAGTACTTC. The chain uses TRBV20-1 and TRBJ2-7; D gene unclear. The CDR3 consists of 12 residues. Germline V gene sequence: CDR1 DFQATT, CDR2 SNEGSKA (reference sequence). The V end was cut by 4 bases, the J end by 3 bases, with 10 bases between.

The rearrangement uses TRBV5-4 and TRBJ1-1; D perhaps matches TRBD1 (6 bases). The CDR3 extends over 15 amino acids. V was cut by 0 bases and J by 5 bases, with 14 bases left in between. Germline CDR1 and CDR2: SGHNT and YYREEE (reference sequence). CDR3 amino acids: CASSLDAGVGTEAFF. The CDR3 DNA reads TGTGCCAGCAGCTTGGATGCAGGGGTTGGGACTGAAGCTTTCTTT.

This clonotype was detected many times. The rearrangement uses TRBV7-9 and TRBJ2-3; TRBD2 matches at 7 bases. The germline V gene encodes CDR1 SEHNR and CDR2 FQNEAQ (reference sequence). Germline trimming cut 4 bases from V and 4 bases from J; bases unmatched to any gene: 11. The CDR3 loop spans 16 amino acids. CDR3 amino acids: CASSSTWGGEADTQYF. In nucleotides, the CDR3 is TGTGCCAGCAGCTCTACGTGGGGGGGAGAGGCAGATACGCAGTATTTT.

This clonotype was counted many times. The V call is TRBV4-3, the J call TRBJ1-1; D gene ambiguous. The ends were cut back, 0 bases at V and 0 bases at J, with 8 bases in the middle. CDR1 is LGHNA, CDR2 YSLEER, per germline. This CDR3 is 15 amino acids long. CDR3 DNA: TGCGCCAGCAGCCAAGATAACAACATGAACACTGAAGCTTTCTTT. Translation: CASSQDNNMNTEAFF.

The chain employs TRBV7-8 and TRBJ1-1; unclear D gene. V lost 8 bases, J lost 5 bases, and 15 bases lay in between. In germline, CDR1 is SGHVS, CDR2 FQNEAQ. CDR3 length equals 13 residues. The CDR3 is CASCPFMGTEAFF. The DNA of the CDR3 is TGTGCCAGCTGTCCTTTTATGGGAACTGAAGCTTTCTTT. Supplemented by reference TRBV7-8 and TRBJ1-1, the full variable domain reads GAGVSQSPRYKVAKRGQDVALRCDPISGHVSLFWYQQALGQGPEFLTYFQNEAQLDKSGLPSDRFFAERPEGSVSTLKIQRTQQEDSAVYLCASCPFMGTEAFFGQGTRLTVV.

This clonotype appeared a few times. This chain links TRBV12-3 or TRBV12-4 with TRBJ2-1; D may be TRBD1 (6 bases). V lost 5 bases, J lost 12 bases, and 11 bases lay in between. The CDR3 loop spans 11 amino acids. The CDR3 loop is CASSGGFGQFF. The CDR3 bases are TGTGCCAGCAGTGGGGGCTTCGGGCAGTTCTTC.

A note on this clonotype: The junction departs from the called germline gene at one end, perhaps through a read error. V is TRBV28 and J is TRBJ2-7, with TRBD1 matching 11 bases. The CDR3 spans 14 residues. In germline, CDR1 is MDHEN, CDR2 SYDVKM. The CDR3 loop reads CAGSSGTGGYEQYF. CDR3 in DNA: TGTGCCGGCAGCTCGGGGACAGGGGGTTACGAGCAGTACTTC.

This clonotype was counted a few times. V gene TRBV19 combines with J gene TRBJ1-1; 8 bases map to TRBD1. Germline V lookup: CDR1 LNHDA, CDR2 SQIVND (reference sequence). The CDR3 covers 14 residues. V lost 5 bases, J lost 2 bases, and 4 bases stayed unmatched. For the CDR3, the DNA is TGTGCCAGTAGTGTAACAGGGGGTAACACTGAAGCTTTCTTT. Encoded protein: CASSVTGGNTEAFF.

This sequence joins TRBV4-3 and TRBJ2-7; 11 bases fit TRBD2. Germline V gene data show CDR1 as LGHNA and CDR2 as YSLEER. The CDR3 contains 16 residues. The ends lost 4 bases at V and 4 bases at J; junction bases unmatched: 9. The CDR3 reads CASSPGASGGQYEQYF. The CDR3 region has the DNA TGCGCCAGCAGCCCCGGAGCTAGCGGGGGGCAATACGAGCAGTACTTC.

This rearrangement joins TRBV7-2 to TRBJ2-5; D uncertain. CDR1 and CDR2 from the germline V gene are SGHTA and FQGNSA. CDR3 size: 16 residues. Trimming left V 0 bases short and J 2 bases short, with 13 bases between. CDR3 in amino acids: CASSLAVGGLQETQYF. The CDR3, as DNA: TGTGCCAGCAGCTTAGCGGTGGGCGGATTACAAGAGACCCAGTACTTC.

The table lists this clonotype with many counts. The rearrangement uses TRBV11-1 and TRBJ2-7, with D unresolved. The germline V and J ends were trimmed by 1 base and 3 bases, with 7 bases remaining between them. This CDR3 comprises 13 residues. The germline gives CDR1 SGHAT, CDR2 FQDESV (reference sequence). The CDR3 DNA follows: TGTGCCAGCAGCTTAGGACACCTCTACGAGCAGTACTTC. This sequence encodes CASSLGHLYEQYF.